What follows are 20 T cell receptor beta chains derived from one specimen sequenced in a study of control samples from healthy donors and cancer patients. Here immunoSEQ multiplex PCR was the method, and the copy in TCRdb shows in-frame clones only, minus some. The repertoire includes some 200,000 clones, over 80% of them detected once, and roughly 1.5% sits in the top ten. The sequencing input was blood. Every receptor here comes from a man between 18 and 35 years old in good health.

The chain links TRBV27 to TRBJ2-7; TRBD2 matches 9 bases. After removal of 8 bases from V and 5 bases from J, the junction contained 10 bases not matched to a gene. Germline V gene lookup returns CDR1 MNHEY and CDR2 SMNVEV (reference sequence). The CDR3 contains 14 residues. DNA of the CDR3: TGTGCCAGCGCGGCGGGGGGGCGGGAGGACGAGCAGTACTTC. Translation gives CASAAGGREDEQYF.

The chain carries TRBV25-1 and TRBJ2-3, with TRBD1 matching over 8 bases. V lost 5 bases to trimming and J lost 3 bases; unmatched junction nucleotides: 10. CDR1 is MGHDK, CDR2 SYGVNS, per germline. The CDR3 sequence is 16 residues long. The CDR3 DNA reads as TGTGCCAGCAGTTCCCAGCAGGGGGCTGGAACAGATACGCAGTATTTT. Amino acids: CASSSQQGAGTDTQYF.

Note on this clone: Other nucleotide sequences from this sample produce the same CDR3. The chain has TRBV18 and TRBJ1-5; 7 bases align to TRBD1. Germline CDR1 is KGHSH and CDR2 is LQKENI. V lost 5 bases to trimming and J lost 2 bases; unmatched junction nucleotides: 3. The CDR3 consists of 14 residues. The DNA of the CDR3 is TGTGCCAGCTCATTAACAGGGGGCAATCAGCCCCAGCATTTT. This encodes CASSLTGGNQPQHF.

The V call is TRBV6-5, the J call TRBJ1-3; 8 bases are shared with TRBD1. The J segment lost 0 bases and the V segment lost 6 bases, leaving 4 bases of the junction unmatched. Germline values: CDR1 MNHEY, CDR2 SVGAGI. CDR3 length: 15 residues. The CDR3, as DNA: TGTGCCAGCAGGGTGACAGGGGTCTCTGGAAACACCATATATTTT. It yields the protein CASRVTGVSGNTIYF.

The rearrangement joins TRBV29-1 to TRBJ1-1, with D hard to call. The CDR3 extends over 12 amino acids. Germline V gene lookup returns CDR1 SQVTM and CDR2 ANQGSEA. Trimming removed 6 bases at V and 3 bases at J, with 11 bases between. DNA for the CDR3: TGCAGCGTGGTTAACAGTGACACTGAAGCTTTCTTT. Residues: CSVVNSDTEAFF.

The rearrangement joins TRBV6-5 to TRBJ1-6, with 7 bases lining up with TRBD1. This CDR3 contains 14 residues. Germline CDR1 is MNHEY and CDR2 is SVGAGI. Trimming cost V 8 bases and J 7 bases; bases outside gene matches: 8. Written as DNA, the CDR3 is TGTGCCAGCGCCCGGGACAGTTTAAATTCACCCCTCCACTTT. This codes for CASARDSLNSPLHF.

CDR3 sequence: CAWRLAGARVQVSGELFF. CDR3 DNA sequence: TGTGCCTGGAGGCTAGCGGGGGCCCGCGTTCAGGTCTCCGGGGAGCTGTTTTTT. The V and J genes are TRBV30 and TRBJ2-2; 10 bases are a match to TRBD2. Germline CDR1 is GTSNPN and CDR2 is SVGIG (reference sequence). This CDR3 region has 18 residues. V lost 3 bases, J lost 6 bases, and 16 bases stayed unmatched.

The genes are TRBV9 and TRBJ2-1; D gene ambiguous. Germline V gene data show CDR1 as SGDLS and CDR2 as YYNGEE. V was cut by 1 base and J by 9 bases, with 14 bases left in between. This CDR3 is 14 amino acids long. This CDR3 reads CASSVTRSSGEQFF. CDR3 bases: TGTGCCAGCAGCGTAACCAGGTCGTCGGGTGAGCAGTTCTTC.

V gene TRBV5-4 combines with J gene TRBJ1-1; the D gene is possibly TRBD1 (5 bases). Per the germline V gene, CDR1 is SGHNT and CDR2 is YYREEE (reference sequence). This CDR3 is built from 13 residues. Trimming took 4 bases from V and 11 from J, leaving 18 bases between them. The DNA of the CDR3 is TGTGCCAGCAGCATAACGCCGGGACTTAGGGCTTTCTTT. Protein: CASSITPGLRAFF.

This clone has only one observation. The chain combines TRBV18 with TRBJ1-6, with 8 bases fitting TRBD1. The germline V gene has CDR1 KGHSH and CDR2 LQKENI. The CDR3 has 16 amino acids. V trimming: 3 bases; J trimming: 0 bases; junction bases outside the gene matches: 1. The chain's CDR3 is CASSPTGGSYNSPLHF. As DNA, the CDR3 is TGTGCCAGCTCACCTACAGGGGGCTCCTATAATTCACCCCTCCACTTT.

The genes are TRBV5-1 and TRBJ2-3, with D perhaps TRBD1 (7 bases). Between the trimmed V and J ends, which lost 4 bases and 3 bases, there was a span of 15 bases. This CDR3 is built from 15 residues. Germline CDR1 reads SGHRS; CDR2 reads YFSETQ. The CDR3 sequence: CASSAQGGHTDTQYF. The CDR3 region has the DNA TGCGCCAGCAGCGCGCAGGGGGGCCATACAGATACGCAGTATTTT.

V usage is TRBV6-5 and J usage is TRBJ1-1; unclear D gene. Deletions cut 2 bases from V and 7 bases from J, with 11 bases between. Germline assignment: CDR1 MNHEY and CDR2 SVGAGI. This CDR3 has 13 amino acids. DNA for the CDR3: TGTGCCAGCAGTTACGGTCCGACCAGTGAAGCTTTCTTT. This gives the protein CASSYGPTSEAFF.

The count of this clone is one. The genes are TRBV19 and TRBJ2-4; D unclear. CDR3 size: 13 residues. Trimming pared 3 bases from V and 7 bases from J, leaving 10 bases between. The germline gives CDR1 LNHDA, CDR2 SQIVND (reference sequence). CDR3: CASSIEPGNIQYF. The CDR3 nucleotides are TGTGCCAGTAGTATCGAGCCTGGGAACATTCAGTACTTC.

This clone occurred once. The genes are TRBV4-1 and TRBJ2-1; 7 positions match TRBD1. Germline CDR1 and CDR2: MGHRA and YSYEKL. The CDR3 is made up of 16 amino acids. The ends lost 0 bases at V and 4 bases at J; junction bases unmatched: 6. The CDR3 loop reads CASSQDPGTDYNEQFF. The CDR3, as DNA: TGCGCCAGCAGCCAAGACCCCGGGACAGATTACAATGAGCAGTTCTTC.

The CDR3 loop is CSVEMDEAFF. CDR3 sequence (DNA): TGCAGCGTTGAAATGGATGAAGCTTTCTTT. The chain uses TRBV29-1 and TRBJ1-1; D unclear. The CDR3 has 10 amino acids. V was shortened by 2 bases and J by 7 bases, with 5 bases between the two germline ends. Germline lookup yields CDR1 SQVTM and CDR2 ANQGSEA.

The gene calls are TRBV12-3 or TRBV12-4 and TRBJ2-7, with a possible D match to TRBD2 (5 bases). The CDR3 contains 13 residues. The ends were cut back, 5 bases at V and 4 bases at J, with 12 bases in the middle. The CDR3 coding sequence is TGTGCCAGCAGTCCCCTCCGAGGGTACGAGCAGTACTTC. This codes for CASSPLRGYEQYF.

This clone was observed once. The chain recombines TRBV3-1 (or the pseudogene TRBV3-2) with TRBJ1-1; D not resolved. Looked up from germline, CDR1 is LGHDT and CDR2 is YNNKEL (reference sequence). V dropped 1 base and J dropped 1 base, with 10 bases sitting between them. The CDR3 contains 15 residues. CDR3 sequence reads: CASSQGAGGNTEAFF. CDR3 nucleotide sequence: TGTGCCAGCAGCCAAGGGGCGGGCGGGAACACTGAAGCTTTCTTT.

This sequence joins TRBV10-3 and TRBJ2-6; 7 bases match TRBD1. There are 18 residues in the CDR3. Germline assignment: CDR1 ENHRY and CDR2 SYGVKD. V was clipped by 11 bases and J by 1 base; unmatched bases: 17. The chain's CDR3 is CARAALDRLSSGANVLTF. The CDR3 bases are TGTGCCCGAGCCGCACTGGACAGGCTTTCATCTGGGGCCAACGTCCTGACTTTC.

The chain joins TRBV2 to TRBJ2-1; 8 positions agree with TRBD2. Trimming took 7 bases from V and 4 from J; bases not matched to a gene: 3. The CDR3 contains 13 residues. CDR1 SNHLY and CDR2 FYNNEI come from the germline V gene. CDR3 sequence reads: CASKTSDYNEQFF. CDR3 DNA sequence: TGTGCCAGCAAGACTAGCGATTACAATGAGCAGTTCTTC.

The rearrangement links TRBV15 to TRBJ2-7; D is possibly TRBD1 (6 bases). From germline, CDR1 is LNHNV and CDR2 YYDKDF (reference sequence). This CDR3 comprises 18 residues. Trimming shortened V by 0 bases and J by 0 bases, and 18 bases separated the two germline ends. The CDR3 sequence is CATSRDYNFRGSSYEQYF. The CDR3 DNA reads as TGTGCCACCAGCAGAGACTATAATTTCAGGGGTAGCTCCTACGAGCAGTACTTC.